This T cell receptor beta chain appears in the sequencing data of a study of shared clonotypes between healthy human individuals. Notes on the study in general: Blood was the sole source, and tissue repertoires probably differ.

With regard to this clone: The antigen remains unidentified.

Germline CDR1 reads MNHEY; CDR2 reads SVGAGI. CDR3 length: 13 residues. Produced via immunoSEQ multiplex PCR; TCRdb's table is partial and in-frame only. The sample lists about 380,000 clones; just over 95% were seen once. The chain uses TRBV6-5 and TRBJ2-7; D uncertain. The sequence came from a man aged 25-45 years in good health. Input material: memory CD8+ T cells sorted from blood. Subset given: CD45RO+ cells pooled with CCR7-negative TemRA cells. The CDR3 sequence is CATKRAPSYEQYF. The DNA of the CDR3 is TGTGCTACGAAACGGGCTCCATCCTACGAGCAGTACTTC.